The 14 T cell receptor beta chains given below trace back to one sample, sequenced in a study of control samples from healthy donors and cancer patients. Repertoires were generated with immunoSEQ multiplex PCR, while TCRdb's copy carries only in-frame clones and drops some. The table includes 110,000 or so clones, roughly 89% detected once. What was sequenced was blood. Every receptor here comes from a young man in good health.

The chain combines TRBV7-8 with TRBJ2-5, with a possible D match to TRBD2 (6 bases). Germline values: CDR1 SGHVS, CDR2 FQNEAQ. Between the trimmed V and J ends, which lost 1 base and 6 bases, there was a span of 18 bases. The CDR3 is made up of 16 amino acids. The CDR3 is CASSLGGLAVEKTQYF. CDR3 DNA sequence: TGTGCCAGCAGCTTAGGCGGGTTAGCGGTCGAAAAGACCCAGTACTTC.

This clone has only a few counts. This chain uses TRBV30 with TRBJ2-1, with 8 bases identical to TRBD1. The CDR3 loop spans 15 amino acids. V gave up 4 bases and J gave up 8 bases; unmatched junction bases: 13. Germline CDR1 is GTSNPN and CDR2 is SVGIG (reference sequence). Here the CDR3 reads CAWTRGYNRGDEQFF. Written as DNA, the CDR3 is TGTGCCTGGACCCGGGGTTACAACAGGGGGGATGAGCAGTTCTTC.

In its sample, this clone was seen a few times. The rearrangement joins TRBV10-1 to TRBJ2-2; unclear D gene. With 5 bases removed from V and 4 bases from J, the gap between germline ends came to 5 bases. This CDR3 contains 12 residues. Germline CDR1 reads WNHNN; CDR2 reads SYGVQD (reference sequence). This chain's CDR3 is CASSFPTGELFF. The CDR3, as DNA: TGCGCCAGCAGTTTCCCCACCGGGGAGCTGTTTTTT.

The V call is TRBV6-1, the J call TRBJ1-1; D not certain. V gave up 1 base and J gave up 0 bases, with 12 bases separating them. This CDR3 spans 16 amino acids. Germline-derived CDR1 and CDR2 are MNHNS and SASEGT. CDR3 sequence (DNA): TGTGCCAGCAGTGAAGAGTTGAGTAGACTGAACACTGAAGCTTTCTTT. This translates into CASSEELSRLNTEAFF.

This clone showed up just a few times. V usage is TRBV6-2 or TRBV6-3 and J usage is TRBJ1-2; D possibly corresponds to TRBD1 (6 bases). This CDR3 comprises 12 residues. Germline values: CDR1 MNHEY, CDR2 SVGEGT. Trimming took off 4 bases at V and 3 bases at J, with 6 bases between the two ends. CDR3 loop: CASSWTDYGYTF. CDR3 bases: TGTGCCAGCAGTTGGACAGACTATGGCTACACCTTC.

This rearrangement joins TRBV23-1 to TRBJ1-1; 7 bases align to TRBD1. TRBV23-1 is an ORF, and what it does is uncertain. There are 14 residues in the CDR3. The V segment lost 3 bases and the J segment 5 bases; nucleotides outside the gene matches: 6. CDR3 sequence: CASSQGQRRTEAFF. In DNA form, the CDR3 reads TGCGCCAGCAGTCAGGGACAGAGAAGGACTGAAGCTTTCTTT.

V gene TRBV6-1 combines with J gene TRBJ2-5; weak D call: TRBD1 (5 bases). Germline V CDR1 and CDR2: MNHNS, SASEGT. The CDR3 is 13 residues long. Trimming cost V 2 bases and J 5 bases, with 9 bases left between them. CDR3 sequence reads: CASSEWQGETQYF. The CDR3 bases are TGTGCCAGCAGTGAATGGCAGGGCGAGACCCAGTACTTC.

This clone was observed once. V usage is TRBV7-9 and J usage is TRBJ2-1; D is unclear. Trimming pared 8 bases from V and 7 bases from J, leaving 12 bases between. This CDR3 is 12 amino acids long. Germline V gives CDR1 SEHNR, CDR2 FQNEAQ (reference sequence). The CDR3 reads CASSPRWNEQFF. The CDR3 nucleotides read TGTGCCAGCTCCCCCCGGTGGAATGAGCAGTTCTTC.

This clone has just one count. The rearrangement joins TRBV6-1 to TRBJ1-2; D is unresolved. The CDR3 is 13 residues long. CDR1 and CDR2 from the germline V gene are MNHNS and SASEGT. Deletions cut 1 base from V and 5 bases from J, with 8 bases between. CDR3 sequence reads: CASSEGLRYGYTF. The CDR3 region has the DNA TGTGCCAGCAGTGAAGGTCTTCGGTATGGCTACACCTTC.

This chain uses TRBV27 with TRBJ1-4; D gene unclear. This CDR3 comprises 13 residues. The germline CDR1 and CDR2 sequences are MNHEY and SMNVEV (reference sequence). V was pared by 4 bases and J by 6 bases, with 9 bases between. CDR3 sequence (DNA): TGTGCCAGCAGTTCAAACGGGTATGAAAAACTGTTTTTT. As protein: CASSSNGYEKLFF.

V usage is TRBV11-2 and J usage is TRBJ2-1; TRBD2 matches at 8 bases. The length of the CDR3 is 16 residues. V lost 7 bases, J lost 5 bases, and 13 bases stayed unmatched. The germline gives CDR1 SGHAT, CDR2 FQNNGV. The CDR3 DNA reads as TGTGCCAGCACCCCGGGGGACCGGACTAGCCACAATGAGCAGTTCTTC. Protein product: CASTPGDRTSHNEQFF.

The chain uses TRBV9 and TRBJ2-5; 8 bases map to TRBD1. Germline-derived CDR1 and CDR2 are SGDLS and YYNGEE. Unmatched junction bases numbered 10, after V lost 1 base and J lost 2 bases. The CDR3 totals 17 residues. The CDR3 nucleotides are TGTGCCAGCAGCGTATCAGGGGGCTATAAGGGTCAAGAGACCCAGTACTTC. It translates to CASSVSGGYKGQETQYF.

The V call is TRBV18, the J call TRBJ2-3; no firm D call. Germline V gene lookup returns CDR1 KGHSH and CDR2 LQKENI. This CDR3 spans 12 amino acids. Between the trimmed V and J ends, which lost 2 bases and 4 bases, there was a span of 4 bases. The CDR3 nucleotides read TGTGCCAGCTCACCAATCGCAGATACGCAGTATTTT. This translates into CASSPIADTQYF.

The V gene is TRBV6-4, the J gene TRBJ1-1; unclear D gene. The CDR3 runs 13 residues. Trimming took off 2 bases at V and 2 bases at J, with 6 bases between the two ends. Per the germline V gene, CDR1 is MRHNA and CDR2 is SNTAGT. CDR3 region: CASSDRRNTEAFF. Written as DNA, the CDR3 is TGTGCCAGCAGTGACAGGCGCAACACTGAAGCTTTCTTT.